The T cell receptor beta chain under discussion was sequenced for a study of T-cell memory formation after mild COVID-19. Study-wide results and caveats: Clones that shrank (day 15 to 85) were balanced CD4/CD8, whereas later expanders leaned CD4+. Shrinking CD4+ clones resided mostly in CM and EM, and CD8+ ones in EMRA.

The CDR3 loop spans 12 amino acids. V shed 4 bases and J shed 2 bases, with 6 bases lying between them. Germline lookup yields CDR1 SNHLY and CDR2 FYNNEI. About this clonotype: Its matching antigen is unknown.

cDNA libraries for TCR alpha and TCR beta, carrying sample barcodes and UMIs, came from 5'RACE with constant-segment primers. TCRdb called the 5' RACE reads again in MiXCR, with one record for every CDR3 protein. The sample records about 560,000 distinct CDR3 sequences, about 20% being singletons. This receptor was obtained from an adult woman who had mild COVID-19 (a few samples of this study predate the infection). Cell type and time point are not known. The J gene is TRBJ2-7, the V gene TRBV2; the D is unclear. Sequenced: PBMCs or a T cell subset sorted from them (not recorded which). The chain's CDR3 is CASSVATYEQYF. CDR3 DNA: TGTGCCAGCAGTGTGGCCACCTACGAGCAGTACTTC.